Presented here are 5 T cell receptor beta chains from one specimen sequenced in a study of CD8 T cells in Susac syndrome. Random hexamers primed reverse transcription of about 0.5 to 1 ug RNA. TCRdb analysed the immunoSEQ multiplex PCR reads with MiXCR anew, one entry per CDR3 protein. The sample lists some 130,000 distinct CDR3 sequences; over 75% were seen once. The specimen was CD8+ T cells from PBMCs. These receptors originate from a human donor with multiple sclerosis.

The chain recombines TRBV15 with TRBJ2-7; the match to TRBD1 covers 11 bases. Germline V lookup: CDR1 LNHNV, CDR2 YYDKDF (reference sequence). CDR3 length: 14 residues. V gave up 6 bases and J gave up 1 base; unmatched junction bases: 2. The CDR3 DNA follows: TGTGCCACCAGTGGGACAGGGGGGTCCTACGAGCAGTACTTC. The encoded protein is CATSGTGGSYEQYF.

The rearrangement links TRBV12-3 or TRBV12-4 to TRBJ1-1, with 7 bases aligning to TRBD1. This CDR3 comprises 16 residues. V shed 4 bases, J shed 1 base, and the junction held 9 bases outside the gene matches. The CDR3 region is CASSSIVRDRNTEAFF. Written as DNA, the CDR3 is TGTGCCAGCAGTTCCATCGTACGGGACAGGAACACTGAAGCTTTCTTT.

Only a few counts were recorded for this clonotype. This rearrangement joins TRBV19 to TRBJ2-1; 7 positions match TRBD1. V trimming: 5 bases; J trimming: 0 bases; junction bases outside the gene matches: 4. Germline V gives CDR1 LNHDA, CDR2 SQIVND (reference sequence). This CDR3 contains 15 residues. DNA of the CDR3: TGTGCCAGTAGTTTACGGGACAGCTCCTACAATGAGCAGTTCTTC. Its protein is CASSLRDSSYNEQFF. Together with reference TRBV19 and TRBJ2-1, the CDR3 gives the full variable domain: DGGITQSPKYLFRKEGQNVTLSCEQNLNHDAMYWYRQDPGQGLRLIYYSQIVNDFQKGDIAEGYSVSREKKESFPLTVTSAQKNPTAFYLCASSLRDSSYNEQFFGPGTRLTVL.

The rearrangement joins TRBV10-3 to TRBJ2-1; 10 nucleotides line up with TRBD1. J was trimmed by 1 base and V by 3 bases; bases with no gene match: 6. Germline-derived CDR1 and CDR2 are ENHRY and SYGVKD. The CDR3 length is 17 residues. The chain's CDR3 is CAISDPGQGGSYNEQFF. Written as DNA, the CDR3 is TGTGCCATCAGTGATCCCGGACAGGGGGGGTCCTACAATGAGCAGTTCTTC.

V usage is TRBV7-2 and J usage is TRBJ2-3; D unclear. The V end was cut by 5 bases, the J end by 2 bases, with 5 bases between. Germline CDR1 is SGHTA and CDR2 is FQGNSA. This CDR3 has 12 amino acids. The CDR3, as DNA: TGTGCCAGCAGCCAGGTCACAGATACGCAGTATTTT. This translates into CASSQVTDTQYF.